This entry concerns a single TCR beta chain. What it binds is not known. This sample is drawn from a study of shared clonotypes between healthy human individuals. Overall study results and limits: On the whole, naive subsets had larger estimated richness than memory subsets had.

With V trimmed by 4 bases and J by 4 bases, 17 bases remained unmatched. This CDR3 contains 18 residues. Authors' methods: Filtering differed because ImmunoSEQ produced junction-only sequences that carried no quality scores. Only in-frame clones appear in the TCRdb table, and some are missing; sequencing was by immunoSEQ multiplex PCR. D and trimming come from the DNA, and the V and J calls and clone size come from that table. The repertoire has about 510,000 clones, almost 97% of them found once; the top ten carry about 0.064%. Adult donors, all healthy and HIV-negative, had no recent acute infections or vaccinations. All donors were Caucasian adults living in Nashville, Tennessee.

The sequence derives from a woman aged 25 to 45 in good health. The rearrangement uses TRBV5-3 and TRBJ1-2, with TRBD1 matching over 9 bases. TRBV5-3 counts as an open reading frame of uncertain function. Sequencing input: naive CD4+ T cells sorted from blood. Subset noted: CD45RA+ positively selected. CDR3 in DNA: TGTGCCAGAAGCCAGGACCGGGACAGGGTGTCCTTCTTCTATGGCTACACCTTC. The encoded protein is CARSQDRDRVSFFYGYTF.